This TCR beta chain was obtained from a study of cytomegalovirus exposure and HLA in healthy donors. Primers included in the PCR were 60 Vbeta and 13 Jbeta primers. Sequenced by immunoSEQ multiplex PCR; TCRdb stores in-frame clones only, minus some. The profile covers approximately 190,000 clones, with about 83% appearing a single time and about 5.6% taken by the ten largest. The sample comprised PBMCs. The receptor's source is a woman aged 25 to 39 in good health and CMV-seropositive.

CDR3 residues: CASSQGTSGVAAQYF. The CDR3 DNA sequence: TGCGCCAGCAGCCAAGGGACTAGCGGGGTAGCGGCCCAGTACTTC. The rearrangement uses TRBV4-3 and TRBJ2-5; 12 bases agree with TRBD2. CDR1 LGHNA and CDR2 YSLEER come from the germline V gene. V gave up 1 base and J gave up 9 bases; unmatched junction bases: 6. The CDR3 totals 15 residues.